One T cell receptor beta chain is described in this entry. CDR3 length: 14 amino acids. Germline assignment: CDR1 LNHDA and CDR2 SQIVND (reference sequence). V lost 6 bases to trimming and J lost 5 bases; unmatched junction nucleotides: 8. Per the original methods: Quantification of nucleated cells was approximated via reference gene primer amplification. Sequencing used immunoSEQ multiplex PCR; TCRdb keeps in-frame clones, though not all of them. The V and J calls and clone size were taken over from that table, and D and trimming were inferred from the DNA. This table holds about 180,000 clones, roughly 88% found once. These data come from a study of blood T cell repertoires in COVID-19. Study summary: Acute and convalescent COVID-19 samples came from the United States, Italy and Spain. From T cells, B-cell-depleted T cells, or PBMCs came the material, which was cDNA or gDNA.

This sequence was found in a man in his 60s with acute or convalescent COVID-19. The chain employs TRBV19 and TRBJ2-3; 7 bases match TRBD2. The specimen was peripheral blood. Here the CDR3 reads CASRTGGAVDTQYF. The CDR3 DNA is TGTGCCAGTAGGACGGGAGGTGCTGTAGATACGCAGTATTTT.